This T cell receptor beta chain was observed in a study of cytotoxic CD8 clonotypes in ibrutinib-treated CLL (dated by TCRdb to the early 2020s). With respect to the entire study: The cohort included more than 14 treatment-naive and ten to eleven relapsed/refractory patients; about 18 were IGHV unmutated. Response samples were taken after a median of around 13 months on treatment, ranging from roughly 6 to 36 months. On average, each sample had approximately 280,000 productive templates and about 89,000 productive rearrangements. Patients were still on ibrutinib when every remission and progressive disease sample was collected. Cryopreserved peripheral blood mononuclear cells were collected before treatment, at response, and at either disease progression or sustained remission. Partial responses were observed in 24 patients and complete responses in 2; after a median follow-up of 68 months, remission was maintained in about 15 patients and progression was observed in about twelve. Of the 90 or so participants in the trial, about 25 had longitudinal samples available.

The time point label of this sample denotes: about a year on ibrutinib. For TCR beta library preparation, approximately 2 micrograms of genomic DNA were isolated from cryopreserved PBMCs. Longitudinal blood samples from CLL patients on ibrutinib monotherapy underwent high-throughput TCR beta sequencing. The patients were enrolled in a single-center, open-label phase 2 trial of ibrutinib monotherapy. Summary of the overall study and its limitations: Sampling times were not matched between patients in sustained remission and patients whose disease was progressing, and lymph node repertoires were not examined. Public clonotypes were rare and either shrank or stayed stable during treatment, and the rise in clonality at ibrutinib response reflected expansion of private clonotypes. At baseline, clonality was higher than in age-matched healthy donors and showed a strong correlation with circulating CD8+ T-cell counts. An increase in clonality was observed at ibrutinib response, with clonality remaining stable during sustained remission and falling back toward baseline at progression.

This clone occurred a few times. Its antigen is not yet known. Base qualities are not at hand, and no much larger clone is one base apart. Each clonotype received, on average, 10x coverage in deep resolution sequencing performed on a MiSeq, where the target depth lay between 1 in 1 million and 1 in 200,000 T cells. TCR beta libraries were generated with the immunoSEQ hsTCRB Kit. The original pipeline was this. The data were analyzed with ImmunoSEQ Analyzer and ImmunoSEQ Data Assistant, and V, D and J gene assignments followed IMGT definitions. Clonality was computed as one minus normalized Shannon entropy of productive rearrangement frequencies, ranging from 0 to 1. Public clonotype analysis was restricted to overrepresented clonotypes comprising at least 0.05% of each patient's repertoire. Repertoires from approximately 13 age-matched healthy donors in immuneACCESS were used as clonality controls. The table was pulled from immuneACCESS by TCRdb, which kept in-frame rearrangements only. Such tables lose some clones; where checked, under half of the loss comes from unresolved V genes, and the rest has no known cause. V and J calls and clone size are as listed in that table; D and trimming were resolved from the DNA. The sample records 110,000 to 150,000 clones, 75% to 95% of which are singletons. Of the sample, about 10% falls within the top ten clones.

The receptor was isolated from a human donor with chronic lymphocytic leukemia. The sample was PBMCs, taken after 12 months of ibrutinib treatment.

The CDR3 is CSVEGQDFGYTF. In nucleotides, the sequence is TGCAGCGTTGAAGGGCAGGATTTTGGCTACACCTTC. In this chain, TRBV29-1 is recombined with TRBJ1-2; the D gene assignment is ambiguous. V is pared back by 1 base and J by 7 bases, with 10 bases lying between the germline termini. Inclusive of the bounding cysteine and phenylalanine, the CDR3 is 12 residues long. CDR3 DNA only is kept here, 36 bases in frame from base 1. From the germline V gene, CDR1 is SQVTM and CDR2 is ANQGSEA.